These 14 T cell receptor beta chains were sequenced from one sample in a study of cytomegalovirus exposure and HLA in healthy donors. PCR was performed using 60 Vbeta and 13 Jbeta primers. The method was immunoSEQ multiplex PCR; TCRdb's version includes in-frame clones alone and lacks a portion of them. This sample has 150,000 or so clones, with over 60% found just once. The sample comprised PBMCs. These receptors were obtained from a male donor in good health and CMV-seronegative.

The chain uses TRBV28 and TRBJ2-3, with 9 bases lining up with TRBD2. The CDR3 extends over 14 amino acids. V lost 6 bases to trimming and J lost 3 bases; unmatched junction nucleotides: 4. Germline V gene sequence: CDR1 MDHEN, CDR2 SYDVKM. This chain's CDR3 is CASSIAGETDTQYF. The DNA for the CDR3 is TGTGCCAGCAGCATAGCGGGAGAAACAGATACGCAGTATTTT.

The chain joins TRBV7-2 to TRBJ2-7, with 11 bases aligning to TRBD2. The V gene's germline CDR1 is SGHTA and CDR2 FQGNSA. The ends lost 5 bases at V and 2 bases at J; junction bases unmatched: 2. The CDR3 is 14 residues long. The CDR3 nucleotides are TGTGCCAGCAGCGTACTAGCGGGAGCCTACGAGCAGTACTTC. Its translation is CASSVLAGAYEQYF. The variable domain in full, completed from reference TRBV7-2 and TRBJ2-7, reads GAGVSQSPSNKVTEKGKDVELRCDPISGHTALYWYRQSLGQGLEFLIYFQGNSAPDKSGLPSDRFSAERTGGSVSTLTIQRTQQEDSAVYLCASSVLAGAYEQYFGPGTRLTVT.

This chain joins TRBV4-1 and TRBJ1-6; no clear D gene. Germline CDR1 reads MGHRA; CDR2 reads YSYEKL. The CDR3 has 17 amino acids. With 1 base removed from V and 6 bases from J, the gap between germline ends came to 16 bases. The DNA of the CDR3 is TGCGCCAGCAGCCAAGGGACCCCGGGGTCCCGTAATTCACCCCTCCACTTT. Encoded protein: CASSQGTPGSRNSPLHF.

Only one count was recorded for this clone. This chain links TRBV27 with TRBJ2-7, with 15 nucleotides matching TRBD2. The junction had 13 bases not matched to a gene; V was cut back by 5 bases and J by 2 bases. Germline loops: CDR1 MNHEY, CDR2 SMNVEV (reference sequence). This CDR3 has 19 residues. The CDR3 DNA reads TGTGCCAGCAGTCCTACCCCGGGACTAGCGGGGGGCACAACCTACGAGCAGTACTTC. Amino acids: CASSPTPGLAGGTTYEQYF.

The CDR3, as DNA: TGCGCCAGCAGCTCGACAGGTTCTGGAAACACCATATATTTT. Its protein product is CASSSTGSGNTIYF. The rearrangement uses TRBV5-1 and TRBJ1-3; D might be TRBD1 (6 bases). Per germline, CDR1 SGHRS and CDR2 YFSETQ. V was cut by 3 bases and J by 1 base, with 8 bases left in between. This CDR3 spans 14 amino acids.

The DNA of the CDR3 is TGTGCCAGTAGTATGAAGACTACGAACACCGGGGAGCTGTTTTTT. Protein: CASSMKTTNTGELFF. The chain combines TRBV19 with TRBJ2-2, with D perhaps TRBD2 (5 bases). CDR1 and CDR2 from the germline V gene are LNHDA and SQIVND (reference sequence). The CDR3 length is 15 residues. The V end was cut by 3 bases, the J end by 0 bases, with 8 bases between.

This chain joins TRBV11-3 and TRBJ2-1, with TRBD2 identical over 14 bases. The germline CDR1 and CDR2 sequences are SGHNT and YENEEA. V lost 4 bases and J lost 8; bases outside the gene matches: 4. This CDR3 has 15 amino acids. This CDR3 reads CASSSGLAGGDEQFF. CDR3 in DNA: TGTGCCAGCAGCTCCGGACTAGCGGGGGGAGATGAGCAGTTCTTC.

This sequence joins TRBV7-9 and TRBJ2-7, with D possibly matching TRBD1 (6 bases). CDR3 length: 15 residues. V dropped 5 bases and J dropped 2 bases, with 16 bases sitting between them. The V gene's germline CDR1 is SEHNR and CDR2 FQNEAQ (reference sequence). The CDR3 loop reads CASSPTGKEAYEQYF. In DNA, the CDR3 is TGTGCCAGCAGCCCCACAGGGAAAGAGGCCTACGAGCAGTACTTC. Complete variable domain (other parts from reference TRBV7-9 and TRBJ2-7): DTGVSQNPRHKITKRGQNVTFRCDPISEHNRLYWYRQTLGQGPEFLTYFQNEAQLEKSRLLSDRFSAERPKGSFSTLEIQRTEQGDSAMYLCASSPTGKEAYEQYFGPGTRLTVT.

This rearrangement joins TRBV9 to TRBJ2-3, with 8 nucleotides matching TRBD2. The CDR3 sequence is 16 residues long. The V gene's germline CDR1 is SGDLS and CDR2 YYNGEE. Unmatched junction bases numbered 5, after V lost 0 bases and J lost 2 bases. The CDR3 bases are TGTGCCAGCAGCGTAGGAAGCGGGGGAGCCACAGATACGCAGTATTTT. Translating gives CASSVGSGGATDTQYF.

V and J are TRBV9 and TRBJ2-7, with a tentative D call TRBD1 (6 bases). Deletions cut 0 bases from V and 2 bases from J, with 9 bases between. Germline V gives CDR1 SGDLS, CDR2 YYNGEE. The CDR3 contains 14 residues. In DNA form, the CDR3 reads TGTGCCAGCAGCGTAGTCGCAGGGGCCTACGAGCAGTACTTC. Its translation: CASSVVAGAYEQYF.

V gene TRBV6-5 combines with J gene TRBJ1-2, with 10 bases aligning to TRBD1. The CDR3 spans 15 residues. Germline CDR1 is MNHEY and CDR2 is SVGAGI. Trimming removed 2 bases from V and 3 bases from J; junction bases left unmatched: 3. This chain's CDR3 is CASSYRDRGYYGYTF. The CDR3 DNA follows: TGTGCCAGCAGTTACCGGGACAGGGGCTACTATGGCTACACCTTC.

The gene calls are TRBV6-1 and TRBJ2-7, with 7 bases matching TRBD1. This CDR3 has 14 amino acids. Losses at the gene ends were 6 bases for V and 3 bases for J; bases not matched to a gene: 8. The germline V gene encodes CDR1 MNHNS and CDR2 SASEGT. The CDR3 is CASRGSDRFYEQYF. CDR3 DNA sequence: TGTGCCAGCAGGGGGTCGGACAGGTTCTACGAGCAGTACTTC.

V and J are TRBV7-2 and TRBJ2-3; 12 bases are a match to TRBD2. Germline CDR1 SGHTA, CDR2 FQGNSA. V was clipped by 5 bases and J by 6 bases; unmatched bases: 15. The CDR3 totals 18 residues. DNA for the CDR3: TGTGCCAGCAGCCTACCCGGGACTAGCGGGCTATACGGGGATACGCAGTATTTT. Protein: CASSLPGTSGLYGDTQYF.

The chain has TRBV7-2 and TRBJ1-1; TRBD1 aligns across 8 bases. Germline CDR1 and CDR2: SGHTA and FQGNSA. The CDR3 spans 13 residues. The J segment lost 8 bases and the V segment lost 1 base, leaving 3 bases of the junction unmatched. CDR3 loop: CASSLERQGEAFF. DNA for the CDR3: TGTGCCAGCAGCTTAGAGCGACAGGGGGAAGCTTTCTTT.